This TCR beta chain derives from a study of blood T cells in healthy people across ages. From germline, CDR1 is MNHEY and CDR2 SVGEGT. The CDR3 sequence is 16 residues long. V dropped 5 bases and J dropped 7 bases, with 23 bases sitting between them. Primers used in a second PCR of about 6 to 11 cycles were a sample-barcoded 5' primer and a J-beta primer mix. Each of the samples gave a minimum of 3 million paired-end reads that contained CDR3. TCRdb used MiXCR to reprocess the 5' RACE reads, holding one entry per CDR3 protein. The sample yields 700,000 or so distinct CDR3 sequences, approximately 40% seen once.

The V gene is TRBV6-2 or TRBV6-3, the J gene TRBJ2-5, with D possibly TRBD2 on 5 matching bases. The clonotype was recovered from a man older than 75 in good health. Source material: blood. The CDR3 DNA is TGTGCCAGCAGTATACCTATGAGCGGTAGCCGTGGGACCCAGTACTTC. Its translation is CASSIPMSGSRGTQYF.